In its sample, the clone carrying this T cell receptor beta chain was seen a few times. These data are taken from a study of T cells after yellow fever vaccination. From the 5' RACE reads, TCRdb called clonotypes with MiXCR, one entry per CDR3 protein. The repertoire has about 310,000 distinct CDR3 sequences, approximately 3.9% of them found once; the top ten carry 20% to 30%. Trimming removed 2 bases from V and 6 bases from J; junction bases left unmatched: 6. The germline V gene encodes CDR1 SEHNR and CDR2 FQNEAQ (reference sequence). This CDR3 has 15 residues. Sequencing was performed on PBMCs, taken on the day of the yellow fever booster vaccination. V usage is TRBV7-9 and J usage is TRBJ2-1, with 8 bases that match TRBD2. The TCR sequence derives from a man younger than 30 who received the YFV17D yellow fever vaccine. The DNA for the CDR3 is TGTGCCAGCAGCTTACCGGGGGGGCTGGGCAATGAGCAGTTCTTC. This codes for CASSLPGGLGNEQFF.